Following are 10 T cell receptor beta chains from one sample sequenced in a study of spatial heterogeneity in lung cancer. TCRdb re-called the 5' RACE reads through MiXCR, storing one row per CDR3 protein. The table records 50,000 or so distinct CDR3 sequences, around 11% of them present only once. The time point was: sample taken at primary tumor resection. The input material, whole RNA from tumor, nontumor lung or frozen PBMC, was sequenced unsorted. Sequenced material: PBMCs, taken at surgery. The origin of the receptors is a female donor with early-stage non-small cell lung cancer.

V and J are TRBV27 and TRBJ2-2; D gene uncertain. V shed 6 bases and J shed 3 bases, with 11 bases lying between them. This CDR3 is 14 amino acids long. CDR1 is MNHEY and CDR2 is SMNVEV in the germline V gene (reference sequence). The CDR3 region has the DNA TGTGCCAGCAGCCTGCGATCGTACACCGGGGAGCTGTTTTTT. Protein product: CASSLRSYTGELFF.

The sample holds many counts of this clonotype. V gene TRBV1 combines with J gene TRBJ2-3; TRBD1 was called by the table and not checked on the DNA. TRBV1 is reported as a pseudogene. The CDR3 is 17 amino acids. Here the CDR3 DNA reads TGCACCAGCAGCCAAGATTGTCCTAATACTAGCACAGATACGCAGTATTTT. Residues: CTSSQDCPNTSTDTQYF.

This clonotype appeared a few times. V gene TRBV7-2 combines with J gene TRBJ2-7; D gene unclear. Trimming left V 5 bases short and J 7 bases short, with 9 bases between. The CDR3 consists of 11 residues. Per germline, CDR1 SGHTA and CDR2 FQGNSA. The CDR3 DNA is TGTGCCAGCAGCCAACTGGGGGAGCAGTACTTC. Amino acids: CASSQLGEQYF.

The CDR3 reads CASSSLLAGNTGELFF. The CDR3 nucleotides read TGTGCCAGCAGCTCTCTACTAGCGGGGAACACCGGGGAGCTGTTTTTT. The chain is built from TRBV27 and TRBJ2-2; 9 nucleotides agree with TRBD2. V dropped 6 bases and J dropped 1; count of bases not matched to a gene: 6. CDR3 size: 16 residues. Germline V gives CDR1 MNHEY, CDR2 SMNVEV (reference sequence).

This clonotype was detected ten times or more. The chain is built from TRBV29-1 and TRBJ2-1; 9 nucleotides match TRBD2. Germline CDR1 SQVTM, CDR2 ANQGSEA. The CDR3 is made up of 17 amino acids. Losses at the gene ends were 2 bases for V and 8 bases for J; bases not matched to a gene: 16. The CDR3 nucleotides are TGCAGCGTTGAATCAACCATGGCGGGGGGGGGCTGGGATGAGCAGTTCTTC. As protein: CSVESTMAGGGWDEQFF.

A few counts support this clonotype. This sequence joins TRBV5-1 and TRBJ1-2; TRBD1 matches 8 bases. This CDR3 has 14 residues. The ends lost 0 bases at V and 2 bases at J; junction bases unmatched: 0. Germline V lookup: CDR1 SGHRS, CDR2 YFSETQ. The CDR3: CASSLGQGNYGYTF. The CDR3, as DNA: TGCGCCAGCAGCTTGGGACAGGGGAACTATGGCTACACCTTC.

The rearrangement links TRBV7-2 to TRBJ2-2; 9 bases are a match to TRBD2. V dropped 1 base and J dropped 6; count of bases not matched to a gene: 0. CDR1 and CDR2 (germline): SGHTA, FQGNSA. The CDR3 is 14 residues long. The CDR3 loop reads CASSLGLAAGELFF. The CDR3 region has the DNA TGTGCCAGCAGCTTAGGACTAGCGGCCGGGGAGCTGTTTTTT.

This clonotype has more than one count but fewer than ten. J is TRBJ2-1 and V is TRBV21-1; TRBD1, as called in the table, went unchecked against the DNA. TRBV21-1 is designated a pseudogene. This CDR3 is 15 amino acids long. The CDR3 DNA sequence: TGTGCCAGCAGCAAAGCGCGAGGGGCTTGCAATGAGCAGTTCTTC. This translates into CASSKARGACNEQFF.

This clonotype was detected many times. J is TRBJ2-1 and V is TRBV3-1; D gene uncertain. V shed 1 base and J shed 7 bases, with 5 bases lying between them. Germline V CDR1 and CDR2: LGHDT, YNNKEL (reference sequence). CDR3 length equals 12 residues. The CDR3 region has the DNA TGTGCCAGCAGCCAAGTGCAAAATGAGCAGTTCTTC. It yields the protein CASSQVQNEQFF.

This clonotype came up a few times. The V and J genes are TRBV7-3 and TRBJ1-1; D unresolved. V was trimmed by 4 bases and J by 2 bases, leaving 11 bases between them. CDR1 is SGHTA and CDR2 is FQGTGA in the germline V gene. This CDR3 has 14 amino acids. Here the CDR3 DNA reads TGTGCCAGCAGCTCAAACCCGGATAACACTGAAGCTTTCTTT. Translated: CASSSNPDNTEAFF. The full variable domain, completed using reference TRBV7-3 and TRBJ1-1, is GAGVSQTPSNKVTEKGKYVELRCDPISGHTALYWYRQSLGQGPEFLIYFQGTGAADDSGLPNDRFFAVRPEGSVSTLKIQRTERGDSAVYLCASSSNPDNTEAFFGQGTRLTVV.